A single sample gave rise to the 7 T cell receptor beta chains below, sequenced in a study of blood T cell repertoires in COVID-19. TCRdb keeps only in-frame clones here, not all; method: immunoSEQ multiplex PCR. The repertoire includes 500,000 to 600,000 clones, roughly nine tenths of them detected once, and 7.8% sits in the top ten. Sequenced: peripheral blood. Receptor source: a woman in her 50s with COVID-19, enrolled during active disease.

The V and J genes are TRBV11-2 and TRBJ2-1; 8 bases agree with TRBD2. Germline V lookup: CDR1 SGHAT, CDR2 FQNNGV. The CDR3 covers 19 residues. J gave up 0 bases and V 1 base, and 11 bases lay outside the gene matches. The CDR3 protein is CASSLGVPIAGSSYNEQFF. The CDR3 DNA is TGTGCCAGCAGCTTAGGGGTCCCCATAGCGGGGAGCTCCTACAATGAGCAGTTCTTC.

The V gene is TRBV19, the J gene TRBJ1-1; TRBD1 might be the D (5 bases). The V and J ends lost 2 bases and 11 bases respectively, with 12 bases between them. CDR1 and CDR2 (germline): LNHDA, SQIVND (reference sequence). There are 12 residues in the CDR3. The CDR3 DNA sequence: TGTGCCAGTAGTATAAGGGGCGGCATGGCTTTCTTT. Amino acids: CASSIRGGMAFF.

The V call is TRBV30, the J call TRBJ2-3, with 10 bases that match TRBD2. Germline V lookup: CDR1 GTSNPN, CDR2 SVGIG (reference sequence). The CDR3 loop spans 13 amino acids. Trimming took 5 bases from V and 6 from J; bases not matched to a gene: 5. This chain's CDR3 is CAWSSGGPDTQYF. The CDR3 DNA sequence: TGTGCCTGGTCTAGCGGGGGTCCGGATACGCAGTATTTT.

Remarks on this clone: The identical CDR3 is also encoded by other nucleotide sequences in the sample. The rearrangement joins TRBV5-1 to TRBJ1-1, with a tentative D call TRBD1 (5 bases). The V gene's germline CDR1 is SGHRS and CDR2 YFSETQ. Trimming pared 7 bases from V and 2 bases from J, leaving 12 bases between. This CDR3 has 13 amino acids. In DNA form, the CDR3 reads TGCGCCAGCTCCTTGCAGGGTAACACTGAAGCTTTCTTT. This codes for CASSLQGNTEAFF.

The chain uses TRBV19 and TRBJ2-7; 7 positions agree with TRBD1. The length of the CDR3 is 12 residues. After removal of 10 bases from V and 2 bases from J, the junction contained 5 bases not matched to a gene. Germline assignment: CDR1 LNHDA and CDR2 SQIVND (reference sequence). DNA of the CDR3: TGTGCCACACAGGGGCCGACCTACGAGCAGTACTTC. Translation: CATQGPTYEQYF.

For the CDR3, the DNA is TGTGCCAGCAGGGTAACAGGGGACTATGGCTACACCTTC. The encoded protein is CASRVTGDYGYTF. The rearrangement uses TRBV6-5 and TRBJ1-2, with 7 bases identical to TRBD1. Looked up from germline, CDR1 is MNHEY and CDR2 is SVGAGI. This CDR3 has 13 amino acids. V gave up 6 bases and J gave up 3 bases; unmatched junction bases: 4.

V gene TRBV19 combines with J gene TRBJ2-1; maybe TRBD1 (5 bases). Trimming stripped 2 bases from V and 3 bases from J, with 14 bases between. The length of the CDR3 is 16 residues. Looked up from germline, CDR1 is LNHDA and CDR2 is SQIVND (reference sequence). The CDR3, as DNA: TGTGCCAGTAGTATATTTGGGGCATCGGTCTACAATGAGCAGTTCTTC. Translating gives CASSIFGASVYNEQFF.